This entry concerns a single TCR beta chain. The method was immunoSEQ multiplex PCR; TCRdb's version includes in-frame clones alone and lacks a portion of them. The table records about 280,000 clones, 88% of them present only once. The data were obtained in a study of blood T cell repertoires in COVID-19. This sequence was found in a man between 18 and 35 years old with active or convalescent COVID-19. Sequences were obtained from peripheral blood.

CDR3 amino acids: CASSRPHSGTGGVTEAFF. The CDR3 DNA reads as TGTGCCAGCAGCCGCCCTCACTCCGGGACAGGGGGGGTAACTGAAGCTTTCTTT. The chain joins TRBV6-2 or TRBV6-3 to TRBJ1-1; the match to TRBD1 covers 11 bases. Trimming at V came to 6 bases and at J to 5 bases, leaving 17 bases not matched to a gene. The CDR3 length is 18 residues. Germline CDR1 reads MNHEY; CDR2 reads SVGEGT.